The clone carrying this T cell receptor (beta chain) occurred a few times. Its antigen is undetermined. The source of the sample is a study of CD8+CD57+ T cells in acquired aplastic anemia. As for the study in general: Sorted cells (CD4+ and CD8+) yielded DNA amounts that averaged approximately 2.9 ug. Study outcomes and limitations: Researchers report that fewer than 35 CD8+ CDR3 sequences appeared in both patients and controls.

For CDR3 and TCR beta VDJ profiling, genomic DNA was the template used. TCRdb reprocessed the reads with MiXCR, giving one entry per CDR3 protein. This sample yields around 430,000 distinct CDR3 sequences, of which approximately 32% are seen a single time; 0.82% belongs to the top ten. Flow cytometry had shown expanded CD8+CD57+ cells in the patients chosen for sequencing. Severe acquired aplastic anemia was diagnosed in all patients. This TCR was recovered from a human donor with aplastic anemia. Sequencing was performed on sorted CD4+, CD8+, or CD8+CD57+ T cells (not recorded which) from PBMCs.

CDR3 sequence reads: CAIRPGTNQETQYF. CDR3 DNA sequence: TGTGCCATCAGGCCCGGGACTAACCAAGAGACCCAGTACTTC. The rearrangement links TRBV10-3 to TRBJ2-5; 7 bases agree with TRBD2. With V trimmed by 6 bases and J by 0 bases, 4 bases remained unmatched. Germline CDR1 is ENHRY and CDR2 is SYGVKD. The CDR3 is 14 amino acids.